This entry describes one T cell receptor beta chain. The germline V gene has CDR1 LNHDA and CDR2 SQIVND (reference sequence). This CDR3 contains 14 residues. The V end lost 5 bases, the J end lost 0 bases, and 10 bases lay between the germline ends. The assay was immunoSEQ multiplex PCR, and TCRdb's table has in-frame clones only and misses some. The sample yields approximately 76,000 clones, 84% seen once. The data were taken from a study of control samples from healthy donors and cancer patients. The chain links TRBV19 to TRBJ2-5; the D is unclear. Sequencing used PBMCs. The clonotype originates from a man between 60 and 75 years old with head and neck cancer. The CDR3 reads CASSSNSYQETQYF. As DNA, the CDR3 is TGTGCCAGTAGTTCTAACAGCTACCAAGAGACCCAGTACTTC.